The source of this TCR beta chain is a study of cytomegalovirus exposure and HLA in healthy donors. Overall study findings and caveats: Among donors in an Asian-associated ancestry cluster, a later analysis reportedly found fewer N-insertions than the approximately 700-donor mean. Analysis was carried out at a later point, and it linked a missense DCLRE1C variant to TCR beta V- and J-gene trimming. As immune exposure information, only CMV serostatus was available.

PCR primers comprised 60 Vbeta and 13 Jbeta primers. Using immunoSEQ multiplex PCR, the repertoire was profiled, and TCRdb retains in-frame clones only, with some absent. Here the sample spans some 200,000 clones, roughly nine tenths being singletons. The J segment lost 0 bases and the V segment lost 0 bases, leaving 3 bases of the junction unmatched. Germline V gives CDR1 SGHRS, CDR2 YFSETQ. The CDR3 consists of 16 residues. Notes on this clone: Its antigen is as yet unknown.

The sequence was collected from a girl less than two years old in good health and CMV-seronegative. The V and J genes are TRBV5-1 and TRBJ2-1; 7 positions match TRBD1. The sample taken for sequencing was PBMCs. The CDR3 loop reads CASSLGSGGSYNEQFF. As DNA, the CDR3 is TGCGCCAGCAGCTTGGGGTCAGGGGGCTCCTACAATGAGCAGTTCTTC.